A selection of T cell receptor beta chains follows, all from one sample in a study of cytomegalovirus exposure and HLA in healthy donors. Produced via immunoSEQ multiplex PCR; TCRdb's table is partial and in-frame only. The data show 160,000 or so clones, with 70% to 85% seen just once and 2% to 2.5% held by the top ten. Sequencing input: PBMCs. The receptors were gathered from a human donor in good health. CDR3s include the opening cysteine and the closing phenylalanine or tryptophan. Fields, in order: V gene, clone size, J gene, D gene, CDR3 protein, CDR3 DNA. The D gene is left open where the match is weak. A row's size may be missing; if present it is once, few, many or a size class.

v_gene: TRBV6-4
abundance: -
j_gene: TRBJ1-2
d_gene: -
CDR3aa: CASRSLPGANYGYTF
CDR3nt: TGTGCCAGCAGAAGCCTCCCCGGGGCTAACTATGGCTACACCTTC

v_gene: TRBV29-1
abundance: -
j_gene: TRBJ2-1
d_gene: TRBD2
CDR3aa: CSVRLAGYNEQFF
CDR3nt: TGCAGCGTCCGACTAGCGGGGTACAATGAGCAGTTCTTC

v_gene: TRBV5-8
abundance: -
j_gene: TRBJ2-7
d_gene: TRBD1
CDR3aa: CASRLEGTGGIYEQYF
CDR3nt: TGTGCCAGCAGACTCGAAGGGACAGGGGGAATCTACGAGCAGTACTTC

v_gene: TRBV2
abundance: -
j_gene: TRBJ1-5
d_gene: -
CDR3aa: CASEGEGGYQPQHF
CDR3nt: TGTGCCAGCGAAGGGGAGGGAGGGTATCAGCCCCAGCATTTT

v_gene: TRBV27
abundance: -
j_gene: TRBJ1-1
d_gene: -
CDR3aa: CASSLTGYNTEAFF
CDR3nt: TGTGCCAGCAGTTTAACGGGATACAACACTGAAGCTTTCTTT

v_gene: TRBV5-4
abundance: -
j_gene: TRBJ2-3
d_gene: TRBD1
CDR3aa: CASSRDRRNTDTQYF
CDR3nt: TGTGCCAGCAGCCGGGACAGACGGAACACAGATACGCAGTATTTT

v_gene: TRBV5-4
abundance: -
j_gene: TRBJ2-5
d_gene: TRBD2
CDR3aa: CASSLAGGGETQYF
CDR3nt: TGTGCCAGCAGCTTGGCCGGCGGGGGAGAGACCCAGTACTTC

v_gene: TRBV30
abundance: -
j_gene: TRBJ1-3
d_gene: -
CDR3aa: CAWRLGGGNTIYF
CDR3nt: TGTGCCTGGAGGCTGGGGGGTGGAAACACCATATATTTT

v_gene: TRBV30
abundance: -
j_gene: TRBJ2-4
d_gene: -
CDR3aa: CACAGLAKNIQYF
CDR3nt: TGTGCCTGTGCGGGGCTAGCCAAAAACATTCAGTACTTC

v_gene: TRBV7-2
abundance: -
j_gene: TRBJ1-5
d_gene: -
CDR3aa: CASSLEVPGNQPQHF
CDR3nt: TGTGCCAGCAGCTTAGAAGTTCCAGGGAATCAGCCCCAGCATTTT

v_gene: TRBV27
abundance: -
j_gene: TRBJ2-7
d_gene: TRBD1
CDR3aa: CASSRQGEDEQYF
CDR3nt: TGTGCCAGCAGTCGGCAGGGGGAAGACGAGCAGTACTTC

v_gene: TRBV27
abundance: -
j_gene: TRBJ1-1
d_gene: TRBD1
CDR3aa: CASSSRPGTGMNTEAFF
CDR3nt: TGTGCCAGCAGTTCGCGTCCCGGGACAGGGATGAACACTGAAGCTTTCTTT

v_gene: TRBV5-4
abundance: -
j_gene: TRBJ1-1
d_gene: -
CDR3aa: CASSLGQALNTEAFF
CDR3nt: TGTGCCAGCAGCTTGGGGCAGGCCCTGAACACTGAAGCTTTCTTT

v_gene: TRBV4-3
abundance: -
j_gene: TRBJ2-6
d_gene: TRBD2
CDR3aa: CASSQDLSGGYSGANVLTF
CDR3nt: TGCGCCAGCAGCCAAGATTTATCGGGGGGGTACTCTGGGGCCAACGTCCTGACTTTC

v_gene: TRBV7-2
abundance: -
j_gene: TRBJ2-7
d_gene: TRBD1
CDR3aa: CASSLATDRGYEQYF
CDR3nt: TGTGCCAGCAGCTTAGCTACGGACAGGGGCTACGAGCAGTACTTC

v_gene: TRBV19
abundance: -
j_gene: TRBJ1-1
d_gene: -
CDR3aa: CASSSWGLGEAFF
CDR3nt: TGTGCCAGTAGTAGTTGGGGGCTCGGTGAAGCTTTCTTT

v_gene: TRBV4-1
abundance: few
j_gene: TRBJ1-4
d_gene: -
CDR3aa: CASSQARVAEKLFF
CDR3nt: TGCGCCAGCAGCCAAGCCAGGGTGGCCGAAAAACTGTTTTTT

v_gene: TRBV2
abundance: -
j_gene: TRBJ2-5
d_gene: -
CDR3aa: CASSEQGGETQYF
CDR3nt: TGTGCCAGCAGTGAACAGGGTGGGGAGACCCAGTACTTC

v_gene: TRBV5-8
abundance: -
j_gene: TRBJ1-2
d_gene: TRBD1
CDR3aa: CASSSRDRAGGYTF
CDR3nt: TGTGCCAGCAGCTCCCGGGACAGGGCGGGCGGCTACACCTTC

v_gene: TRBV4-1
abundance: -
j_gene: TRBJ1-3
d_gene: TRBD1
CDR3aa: CASSQAEPTGGFGNTIYF
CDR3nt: TGCGCCAGCAGCCAAGCCGAACCGACAGGGGGCTTTGGAAACACCATATATTTT

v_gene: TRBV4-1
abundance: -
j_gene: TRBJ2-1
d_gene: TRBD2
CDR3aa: CASSSPRASGFLGNEQFF
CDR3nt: TGCGCCAGCAGCTCGCCCCGGGCTAGCGGGTTCTTAGGAAATGAGCAGTTCTTC

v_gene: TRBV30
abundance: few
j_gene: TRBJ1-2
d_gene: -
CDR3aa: CAWSVFSGAYGYTF
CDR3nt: TGTGCCTGGAGTGTCTTTTCAGGGGCCTATGGCTACACCTTC

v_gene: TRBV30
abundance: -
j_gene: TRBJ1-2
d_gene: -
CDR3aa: CAWSVDRSYGYTF
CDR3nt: TGTGCCTGGAGTGTTGACAGATCCTATGGCTACACCTTC

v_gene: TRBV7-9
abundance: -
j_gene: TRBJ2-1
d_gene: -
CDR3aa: CASSQPVRGFDEQFF
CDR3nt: TGTGCCAGCTCCCAACCGGTGAGGGGGTTCGATGAGCAGTTCTTC

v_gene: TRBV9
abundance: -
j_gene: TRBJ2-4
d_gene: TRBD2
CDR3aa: CASSPKGLAAKNIQYF
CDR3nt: TGTGCCAGCAGCCCAAAGGGACTAGCGGCCAAAAACATTCAGTACTTC

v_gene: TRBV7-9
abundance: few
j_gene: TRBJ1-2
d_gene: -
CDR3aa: CASSLARDYGYTF
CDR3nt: TGTGCCAGCAGCTTAGCGCGGGACTATGGCTACACCTTC

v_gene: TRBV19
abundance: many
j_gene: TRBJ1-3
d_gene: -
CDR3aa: CASSADLDSGNTIYF
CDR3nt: TGTGCCAGTAGTGCGGACTTAGACTCTGGAAACACCATATATTTT

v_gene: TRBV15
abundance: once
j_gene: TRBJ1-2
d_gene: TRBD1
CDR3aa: CATSRDRVVGYTF
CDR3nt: TGTGCCACCAGCAGGGACAGGGTTGTCGGCTACACCTTC

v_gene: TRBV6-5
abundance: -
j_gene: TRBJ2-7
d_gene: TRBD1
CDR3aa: CASREKDRAHEQYF
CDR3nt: TGTGCCAGCAGGGAGAAGGACAGGGCCCACGAGCAGTACTTC

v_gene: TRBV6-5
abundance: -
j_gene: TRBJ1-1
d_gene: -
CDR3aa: CASSYSAENTEAFF
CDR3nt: TGTGCCAGCAGTTACTCGGCCGAGAACACTGAAGCTTTCTTT

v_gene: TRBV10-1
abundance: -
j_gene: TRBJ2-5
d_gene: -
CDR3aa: CASSGGSQETQYF
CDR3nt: TGCGCCAGCAGTGGGGGCAGCCAAGAGACCCAGTACTTC

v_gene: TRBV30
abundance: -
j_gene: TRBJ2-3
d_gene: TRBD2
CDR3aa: CAWSAPMGRGTTDTQYF
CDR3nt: TGTGCCTGGAGCGCACCGATGGGGCGGGGGACCACAGATACGCAGTATTTT

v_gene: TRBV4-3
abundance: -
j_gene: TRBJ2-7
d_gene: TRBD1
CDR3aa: CASSPGGTGLPYEQYF
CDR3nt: TGCGCCAGCAGCCCAGGAGGGACAGGTCTACCCTACGAGCAGTACTTC

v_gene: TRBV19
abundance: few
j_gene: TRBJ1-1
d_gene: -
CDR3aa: CASSIAAGMDEAFF
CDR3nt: TGTGCCAGTAGTATAGCAGCAGGGATGGATGAAGCTTTCTTT

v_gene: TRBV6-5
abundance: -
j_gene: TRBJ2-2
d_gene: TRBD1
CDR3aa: CASGTGRGLGELFF
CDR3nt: TGTGCCAGCGGGACAGGGAGGGGGCTTGGGGAGCTGTTTTTT

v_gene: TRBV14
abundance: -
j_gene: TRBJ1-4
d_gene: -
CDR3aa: CASSLSRQDLFF
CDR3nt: TGTGCCAGCAGCCTGAGCCGACAGGACCTGTTTTTT

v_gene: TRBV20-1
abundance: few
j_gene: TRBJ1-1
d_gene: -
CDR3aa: CSATRGTEAFF
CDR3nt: TGCAGTGCAACCCGGGGGACTGAAGCTTTCTTT

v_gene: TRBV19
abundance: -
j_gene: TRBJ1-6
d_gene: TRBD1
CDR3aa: CASRDRENSPLHF
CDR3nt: TGTGCCTCCAGGGACAGGGAAAATTCACCCCTCCACTTT

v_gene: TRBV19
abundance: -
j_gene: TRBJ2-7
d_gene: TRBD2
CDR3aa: CASSISSGVISYEQYF
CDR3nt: TGTGCCAGTAGTATAAGTAGCGGGGTCATCTCCTACGAGCAGTACTTC

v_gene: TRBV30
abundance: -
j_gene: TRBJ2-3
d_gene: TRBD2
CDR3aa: CAWSVGGGRTDTQYF
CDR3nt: TGTGCCTGGAGTGTAGGCGGGGGGAGAACAGATACGCAGTATTTT

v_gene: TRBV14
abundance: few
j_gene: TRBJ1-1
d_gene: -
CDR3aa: CASSQVKTNTEAFF
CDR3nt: TGTGCCAGCAGCCAAGTAAAGACTAACACTGAAGCTTTCTTT

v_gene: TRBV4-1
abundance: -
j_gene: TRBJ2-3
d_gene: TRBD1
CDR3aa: CASSQAGQGSDTQYF
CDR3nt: TGCGCCAGCAGCCAAGCGGGACAGGGGTCAGATACGCAGTATTTT

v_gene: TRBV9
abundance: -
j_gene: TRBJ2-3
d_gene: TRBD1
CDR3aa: CASSVTPDRGAQYF
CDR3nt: TGTGCCAGCAGCGTAACTCCGGACAGGGGAGCGCAGTATTTT

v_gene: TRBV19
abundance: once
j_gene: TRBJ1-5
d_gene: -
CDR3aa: CASSTPDRYQSSNQPQHF
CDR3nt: TGTGCCAGTAGTACCCCGGACAGATACCAAAGTAGCAATCAGCCCCAGCATTTT

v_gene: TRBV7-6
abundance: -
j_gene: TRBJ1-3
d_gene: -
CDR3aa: CASSHPLRETGNTIYF
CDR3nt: TGTGCCAGCAGCCATCCTCTCAGGGAAACTGGAAACACCATATATTTT

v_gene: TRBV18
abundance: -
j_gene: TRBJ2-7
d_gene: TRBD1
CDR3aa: CASSPGQGDLGEQYF
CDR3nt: TGTGCCAGCTCGCCCGGACAGGGGGATTTAGGCGAGCAGTACTTC